The source of this TCR beta chain is a study of vaccination effects on CD4 cells after COVID-19. Within the ViraFEST assay, antigen-specific CD4+ T cells underwent expansion with viral peptide pools prior to sequencing. A 10-day culture period preceded the isolation of CD4+ T cells. Participants were vaccinated with two doses of either the BNT162b2 or mRNA-1273 vaccine. The healthy vaccine recipients, who had no prior SARS-CoV-2 infection, showed negative nucleocapsid antibodies. Clones were sequenced by immunoSEQ multiplex PCR, and TCRdb holds only the in-frame ones, with some missing. The sample shows 70,000 to 85,000 clones, approximately 82% of them seen only once. This clone came up a few times. The antigen is not known. Per germline, CDR1 LGHNA and CDR2 YSLEER. This CDR3 comprises 16 residues. Germline trimming cut 0 bases from V and 8 bases from J; bases unmatched to any gene: 4.

The source material was CD4+ T cells from PBMCs cultured with HCoV-229E spike peptides, sampled after COVID-19 vaccination. The sequence was collected from a human donor who received a COVID-19 vaccine. V usage is TRBV4-3 and J usage is TRBJ1-6; 10 bases align to TRBD1. The CDR3 region is CASSQEFGTGDSPLHF. The CDR3 bases are TGCGCCAGCAGCCAAGAATTTGGGACAGGGGATTCACCCCTCCACTTT.